This TCR beta chain was profiled in a study of patients and donors after allogeneic stem cell transplantation (dated by TCRdb to about 2020). Many counts were recorded for this clonotype. Its antigen has not been determined. Within one base of it there is no much larger clone, and no base qualities were kept. The germline V gene (reference sequence) provides CDR1 DFQATT and CDR2 SNEGSKA. The cysteine opens and the phenylalanine closes a CDR3 of 13 amino acids. Only the CDR3 DNA is retained, 39 bases long and in frame from the first base. V sheds 0 bases and J sheds 5 bases, leaving 10 bases between their ends. Library preparation used RT-PCR. The listed sequencing device is NextSeq 550. TCRdb trimmed public reads at Q25 via fastp, called clones via MiXCR and kept in-frame beta chains. Entries are consolidated by CDR3 protein sequence, retaining the most common genes and DNA. Present in this sample are roughly 200,000 distinct CDR3 sequences, roughly 38% of which were seen just once. The top ten hold roughly 11% of the sample.

The chain joins TRBV20-1 to TRBJ1-1, with the D gene uncertain. The sample was blood, either unsorted or a sorted T cell fraction (not recorded which). The receptor comes from a human donor who was either an allogeneic HSCT recipient or a stem cell or donor lymphocyte infusion donor (not recorded which). It is not recorded whose cells these are; they may come from a transplant donor. The CDR3 region has the sequence CSARDNRMTEAFF. The DNA sequence reads TGCAGTGCTAGAGATAATCGGATGACTGAAGCTTTCTTT.